These 24 T cell receptor beta chains were all obtained from the same sample, sequenced in a study of blood T cell repertoires in COVID-19. The table came from immunoSEQ multiplex PCR; TCRdb's copy has only in-frame clones and leaves some out. This table has over 100,000 clones, around 77% appearing once. Sequencing was carried out using peripheral blood. The receptors shown here come from a man aged 60 to 69 with active or convalescent COVID-19.

This clone has more than one count but fewer than ten. The gene calls are TRBV5-8 and TRBJ1-5; D is undetermined. This CDR3 has 14 residues. In germline, CDR1 is SGHTS, CDR2 YDEGEE. V was shortened by 2 bases and J by 4 bases, with 10 bases between the two germline ends. The CDR3 loop reads CASSFWPGNQPQHF. The CDR3 coding sequence is TGTGCCAGCAGCTTCTGGCCCGGGAATCAGCCCCAGCATTTT.

V and J are TRBV19 and TRBJ2-1, with D perhaps TRBD1 (6 bases). Germline assignment: CDR1 LNHDA and CDR2 SQIVND (reference sequence). The CDR3 is made up of 13 amino acids. Between the trimmed V and J ends, which lost 6 bases and 5 bases, there was a span of 11 bases. The CDR3 here is CASSRNRDNEQFF. The CDR3 nucleotides read TGTGCCAGTAGCCGTAACAGGGACAATGAGCAGTTCTTC.

The chain has TRBV9 and TRBJ2-2; D perhaps matches TRBD1 (6 bases). CDR1 SGDLS and CDR2 YYNGEE come from the germline V gene. Trimming shortened V by 3 bases and J by 1 base, and 10 bases separated the two germline ends. The CDR3 is 15 amino acids. CDR3 nucleotide sequence: TGTGCCAGCAGCGGACGGACAGTGAACACCGGGGAGCTGTTTTTT. Translation: CASSGRTVNTGELFF. Using reference TRBV9 and TRBJ2-2 for the parts outside the CDR3, the full variable domain is DSGVTQTPKHLITATGQRVTLRCSPRSGDLSVYWYQQSLDQGLQFLIQYYNGEERAKGNILERFSAQQFPDLHSELNLSSLELGDSALYFCASSGRTVNTGELFFGEGSRLTVL.

This chain uses TRBV5-1 with TRBJ2-7, with 8 bases lining up with TRBD2. With V trimmed by 4 bases and J by 2 bases, 11 bases remained unmatched. The CDR3 has 16 amino acids. Germline loops: CDR1 SGHRS, CDR2 YFSETQ. The CDR3 DNA is TGCGCCAGCAGCCCGTCCCCTAGCGGGCCCGCCTACGAGCAGTACTTC. Amino acids: CASSPSPSGPAYEQYF.

The J gene is TRBJ1-1, the V gene TRBV6-4, with 10 bases identical to TRBD1. The germline CDR1 and CDR2 sequences are MRHNA and SNTAGT. The CDR3 is 14 residues long. V lost 5 bases, J lost 11 bases, and 11 bases stayed unmatched. The CDR3 DNA is TGTGCCAGCAGTTTCACCGGGACAGGGGTGAAGGCTTTCTTT. As protein: CASSFTGTGVKAFF.

This clone came up a few times. The chain employs TRBV4-2 and TRBJ2-1; a possible D gene is TRBD2 (5 bases). The CDR3 is made up of 15 amino acids. The V and J ends lost 1 base and 0 bases respectively, with 7 bases between them. CDR1 and CDR2 from the germline V gene are LGHNA and YNFKEQ. CDR3 region: CASSQGTYSYNEQFF. CDR3 DNA: TGTGCCAGCAGCCAAGGGACTTACTCCTACAATGAGCAGTTCTTC.

V and J are TRBV19 and TRBJ2-2, with TRBD2 matching over 10 bases. Per the germline V gene, CDR1 is LNHDA and CDR2 is SQIVND (reference sequence). V lost 3 bases, J lost 5 bases, and 6 bases stayed unmatched. This CDR3 is built from 16 residues. The CDR3 is CASSMSSGSGTGELFF. CDR3 sequence (DNA): TGTGCCAGTAGTATGTCTAGCGGGAGTGGGACCGGGGAGCTGTTTTTT. Full variable domain (outside the CDR3, taken from reference TRBV19 and TRBJ2-2): DGGITQSPKYLFRKEGQNVTLSCEQNLNHDAMYWYRQDPGQGLRLIYYSQIVNDFQKGDIAEGYSVSREKKESFPLTVTSAQKNPTAFYLCASSMSSGSGTGELFFGEGSRLTVL.

The chain recombines TRBV30 with TRBJ2-7; D might be TRBD2 (6 bases). The CDR3 runs to 17 residues. Germline V gene data show CDR1 as GTSNPN and CDR2 as SVGIG (reference sequence). Trimming removed 3 bases at V and 5 bases at J, with 26 bases between. The chain's CDR3 is CAWSPMPGHPGGHEQYF. DNA of the CDR3: TGTGCCTGGAGCCCCATGCCAGGCCACCCCGGGGGACACGAGCAGTACTTC.

This clone was recorded once. J is TRBJ1-5 and V is TRBV14; 7 bases are shared with TRBD1. Germline V gene sequence: CDR1 SGHDN, CDR2 FVKESK. This CDR3 comprises 15 residues. Trimming at V came to 1 base and at J to 6 bases, leaving 6 bases not matched to a gene. The CDR3 spells CASSQGAGGGQPQHF. CDR3 in DNA: TGTGCCAGCAGCCAAGGGGCAGGGGGAGGTCAGCCCCAGCATTTT.

The gene calls are TRBV6-2 or TRBV6-3 and TRBJ1-5, with no clear D. The germline V gene encodes CDR1 MNHEY and CDR2 SVGEGT. CDR3 length: 16 amino acids. Deletions cut 5 bases from V and 1 base from J, with 15 bases between. CDR3 nucleotide sequence: TGTGCCAGCAGTGCCTCGACGGGTCAGAGCAATCAGCCCCAGCATTTT. Translated: CASSASTGQSNQPQHF.

This sequence joins TRBV7-3 and TRBJ2-5; no definite D call. CDR3 length equals 13 residues. The V end lost 1 base, the J end lost 4 bases, and 7 bases lay between the germline ends. The germline CDR1 and CDR2 sequences are SGHTA and FQGTGA. CDR3 nucleotides: TGTGCCAGCAGCTTAATTCCGGGAGAGACCCAGTACTTC. Its protein is CASSLIPGETQYF.

In its sample, this clone was seen once. The genes are TRBV5-1 and TRBJ1-1; 9 bases match TRBD1. The CDR3 has 15 amino acids. The trim removed 3 bases at V and 3 bases at J, leaving 6 bases unmatched. Germline V gives CDR1 SGHRS, CDR2 YFSETQ. The chain's CDR3 is CASSSQTGGDTEAFF. The CDR3 DNA follows: TGCGCCAGCAGCTCTCAGACAGGGGGAGACACTGAAGCTTTCTTT.

The rearrangement uses TRBV7-9 and TRBJ2-4; D might be TRBD2 (5 bases). Per the germline V gene, CDR1 is SEHNR and CDR2 is FQNEAQ (reference sequence). The CDR3 is 18 amino acids. V lost 5 bases, J lost 0 bases, and 20 bases lay in between. The CDR3 nucleotides read TGTGCCAGCAGCCCAGAGGGAGCGGATCTTCTAGCCAAAAACATTCAGTACTTC. This gives the protein CASSPEGADLLAKNIQYF.

This clone was seen more than once but under ten times. The gene calls are TRBV4-2 and TRBJ1-3, with 9 bases matching TRBD1. The trim removed 0 bases at V and 0 bases at J, leaving 6 bases unmatched. Germline-derived CDR1 and CDR2 are LGHNA and YNFKEQ. The CDR3 totals 18 residues. CDR3 in amino acids: CASSQDTGQGFSGNTIYF. Written as DNA, the CDR3 is TGTGCCAGCAGCCAAGATACGGGACAGGGATTCTCTGGAAACACCATATATTTT.

The CDR3 protein is CASEQGRYGYTF. Written as DNA, the CDR3 is TGTGCCAGCGAGCAGGGGCGGTATGGCTACACCTTC. This chain joins TRBV6-5 and TRBJ1-2; tentatively, D is TRBD1 (6 bases). CDR3 length: 12 amino acids. V was shortened by 8 bases and J by 5 bases, with 12 bases between the two germline ends. Germline-derived CDR1 and CDR2 are MNHEY and SVGAGI.

A single count supports this clone. CDR3 nucleotide sequence: TGTGCCAGTAGTATAGCCCTCGGGACTAGCGGGCCTAGCTCCTACAATGAGCAGTTCTTC. Its protein is CASSIALGTSGPSSYNEQFF. V is TRBV19 and J is TRBJ2-1; 12 bases match TRBD2. J gave up 0 bases and V 1 base, and 10 bases lay outside the gene matches. Looked up from germline, CDR1 is LNHDA and CDR2 is SQIVND (reference sequence). The CDR3 is made up of 20 amino acids.

The chain recombines TRBV30 with TRBJ1-4; D is unresolved. V was clipped by 2 bases and J by 10 bases, with 14 bases between them. Per germline, CDR1 GTSNPN and CDR2 SVGIG (reference sequence). The CDR3 runs 13 residues. CDR3 residues: CAWSPREEGKLFF. CDR3 coding DNA: TGTGCCTGGAGTCCCCGGGAAGAGGGAAAACTGTTTTTT. Combining the CDR3 with reference TRBV30 and TRBJ1-4 gives the whole variable domain SQTIHQWPATLVQPVGSPLSLECTVEGTSNPNLYWYRQAAGRGLQLLFYSVGIGQISSEVPQNLSASRPQDRQFILSSKKLLLSDSGFYLCAWSPREEGKLFFGSGTQLSVL.

This clone was recorded a few times. V gene TRBV9 combines with J gene TRBJ2-7, with TRBD1 matching 7 bases. This CDR3 region has 13 residues. The J segment lost 13 bases and the V segment lost 2 bases, leaving 12 bases of the junction unmatched. Germline V gene sequence: CDR1 SGDLS, CDR2 YYNGEE. For the CDR3, the DNA is TGTGCCAGCAGCGTCCTAGGAACAGGGGAGACTTACTTC. As protein: CASSVLGTGETYF.

This chain joins TRBV6-5 and TRBJ2-5, with TRBD2 matching 10 bases. CDR1 is MNHEY and CDR2 is SVGAGI in the germline V gene. CDR3 size: 15 residues. With 3 bases clipped from V and 1 base from J, the junction kept 2 bases outside the gene matches. This chain's CDR3 is CASSYSGRTQETQYF. CDR3 coding DNA: TGTGCCAGCAGTTATAGCGGGAGGACCCAAGAGACCCAGTACTTC.

V gene TRBV2 combines with J gene TRBJ1-5; possible D gene TRBD1, 5 bases. This CDR3 is built from 14 residues. CDR1 and CDR2 from the germline V gene are SNHLY and FYNNEI. Trimming removed 7 bases from V and 0 bases from J, with 10 bases in between. CDR3 nucleotide sequence: TGTGCCAGCAACCGGAGGGGTAGCAATCAGCCCCAGCATTTT. Translating it yields CASNRRGSNQPQHF.

The gene calls are TRBV5-5 and TRBJ2-7; the D gene is possibly TRBD2 (6 bases). The CDR3 covers 13 residues. The germline V gene encodes CDR1 SGHKS and CDR2 YYEKEE (reference sequence). V lost 5 bases and J lost 3, with 12 bases in between. DNA of the CDR3: TGTGCCAGCAGACGGGACTCATACTACGAGCAGTACTTC. Protein sequence: CASRRDSYYEQYF.

V usage is TRBV5-5 and J usage is TRBJ2-7; 7 nucleotides line up with TRBD1. The trim removed 1 base at V and 4 bases at J, leaving 2 bases unmatched. The CDR3 is 13 amino acids. The germline V gene has CDR1 SGHKS and CDR2 YYEKEE (reference sequence). The CDR3 sequence is CASSLPTGYEQYF. Written as DNA, the CDR3 is TGTGCCAGCAGCTTGCCGACAGGGTACGAGCAGTACTTC.

The rearrangement joins TRBV18 to TRBJ1-3, with TRBD1 matching 11 bases. Germline trimming cut 4 bases from V and 3 bases from J; bases unmatched to any gene: 8. The CDR3 length is 17 residues. Germline V gives CDR1 KGHSH, CDR2 LQKENI. CDR3 DNA: TGTGCCAGCTCACTGACTGGACAGGGGGCTTTTGGAAACACCATATATTTT. This codes for CASSLTGQGAFGNTIYF.

Relative to its sample, this clone is medium-sized. This sequence joins TRBV4-3 and TRBJ2-7; a weak D match, TRBD2 (6 bases). The germline V and J ends were trimmed by 1 base and 3 bases, with 16 bases remaining between them. The CDR3 runs 16 residues. Germline V gene lookup returns CDR1 LGHNA and CDR2 YSLEER. CDR3 in amino acids: CASSQAAAGTFYEQYF. The CDR3 nucleotides are TGCGCCAGCAGCCAAGCCGCCGCCGGGACTTTCTACGAGCAGTACTTC.